Listed here is a single T cell receptor beta chain. Its antigen is not yet known. No qualities accompany the bases; no much larger clone lies one base away. CDR1 is given as KGHSH and CDR2 as LQKENI, both from the germline V gene. V and J are trimmed by 2 bases and 4 bases, and the gene matches miss 9 bases of the junction. The CDR3 goes from the cysteine to the phenylalanine over 16 residues. The CDR3 DNA has 48 bases and is translated from base 1. The library was built by means of multiplex PCR. Sequencing relied on an Illumina HiSeq 4000. To build TCR beta libraries, CDR3 regions were amplified by Arm-PCR using iRepertoire HTBI primers. PCR products were gel purified before sequencing. Processing in the source paper ran as follows. A total of 62 TRBV and some 15 TRBJ segments were identified across samples and were used for gene usage analysis of CDR3 amino acid clonotypes. Filtered high-quality paired reads were merged into contigs using COPE and FqMerger. Contigs were aligned with BLAST to IMGT TRBV, TRBD and TRBJ reference genes, and CDR3 was defined per IMGT. Any clonotype with a frequency above 0.1% was counted as a highly expanded clone. Shannon entropy served as the measure of repertoire diversity, while the Gini coefficient captured V-J evenness. Public clonotypes were defined as clonotypes shared by more than one individual. TCRdb trimmed the raw reads at Q25, called clones with MiXCR and kept productive beta chains. Every CDR3 protein is listed once, alongside the most common genes and DNA of its rows. For this entry, the V and J calls and clone size follow TCRdb and not the study's own pipeline. For this sample the table gives 620,000 or so distinct CDR3 sequences, of which 15% to 20% were detected only once. The top ten hold approximately 18% of the sample.

Per the publication, the time point label means: newly diagnosed GD, antithyroid drugs for less than 3 months. For both TCR sequencing and RNA sequencing, RNA was extracted from PBMCs in TRIzol. The diagnosis of Graves' disease followed American Thyroid Association guidelines. Patients for the study were recruited at an endocrinology department in Xi'an, China. Each patient gave about 8.1 milliliters of peripheral blood, collected in an EDTA anticoagulant tube. Ficoll Paque Plus density gradient separation was used to isolate PBMCs, and no further T cell sorting was done. An Agilent 2100 Bioanalyzer and agarose gel were used to check RNA quality, and a NanoDrop 2000 was used to measure RNA concentration. The record originates from a study of regulatory T cells in long-lasting Graves disease (dated by TCRdb to 2020 to 2022). Background for the entire study: Antithyroid drugs had been taken for less than 3 months by newly diagnosed Graves' disease patients. This study used TCR sequencing and RNA sequencing of peripheral blood to compare persistent Graves' disease patients against newly diagnosed Graves' disease patients. The study was registered as a clinical trial and conducted in China. TCR sequencing covered roughly 13 persistent and roughly 20 newly diagnosed Graves' disease patients, some 33 samples in total.

General conclusions and limits of the study: The study examined only peripheral blood because the primary lesion, thyroid tissue, could not be accessed. Sequencing and analysis were limited to the TCR beta chain. The authors noted that the small sample size was a limitation that may lower accuracy. Persistent patients shared more public clonotypes among themselves (around 3,000) than newly diagnosed patients did (more than 850). Persistent disease showed preferential use of TRBV28, TRBJ1-2 and TRBJ2-5, whereas newly diagnosed disease favored TRBV20-1 and TRBJ2-1. Compared with newly diagnosed patients, patients with persistent Graves' disease had lower TCR Shannon entropy and fewer highly expanded clones, which suggests clonal expansion.

The same specimen was also included in a second study, on T cells in Graves' hyperthyroidism and ophthalmopathy. The second study reports: Graves' hyperthyroidism was defined as stable when no progression to ophthalmopathy occurred over 18 months of follow-up. Hyperthyroidism patients were aged 18 to 65 years and newly diagnosed, with disease duration of less than 2 months. Exclusion was applied to patients with uncontrolled infections, other autoimmune diseases, pregnancy or lactation. Diagnoses were based on clinical symptoms, serum thyroxine and TRAb, thyroid ultrasound and orbital computed tomography. The TCR CDR3 was subjected to a first round of RT-PCR using the HTBI primer set and the Qiagen OneStep RT-PCR kit. Most expanded thyroid clonotypes (frequency above 0.001) were also detected in blood, a finding suggesting that blood repertoires may reflect thyroid immune responses. A model built on a 13 V-J signature distinguished ophthalmopathy from stable hyperthyroidism, reaching 85% to 90% sensitivity and about 81% specificity in cross-validation and 80%/75% in testing. In validation, the model predicted progression to ophthalmopathy with approximately 71% sensitivity and approximately 74% specificity, a median of approximately 6.5 months before onset. A discovery cohort of about 100 patients, roughly 40 with Graves' ophthalmopathy and approximately 60 with stable Graves' hyperthyroidism, was used to find distinguishing TCR V-J signatures. Prospective prediction of ophthalmopathy was tested in an independent validation cohort consisting of some 18 hyperthyroidism patients and approximately 16 patients who later progressed to ophthalmopathy. For training and testing, the roughly 97 patients in the discovery cohort were randomly divided in a 7:3 ratio. In about 6 Graves' hyperthyroidism patients, the study also compared T-cell repertoires from thyroid tissue with T-cell repertoires from blood. Once sampling was done, hyperthyroidism patients were given methimazole at a starting dose of 30 mg daily, whereas ophthalmopathy patients were given high-dose intravenous methylprednisolone. The libraries were constructed in a second round of multiplex PCR and then size-selected and purified. Sequencing of the libraries was done on an Illumina HiSeq2000 using paired-end 100 bp reads. SOAPnuke was used to process the raw data, removing reads that contained adapters or uncalled bases, had a mean Phred below 15, or lacked an exact match to the constant primer or identifier. High-quality paired reads were merged using COPE v1.2.5, and each unique nucleotide sequence was defined as a clonotype. Clonotypes were aligned to IMGT TRBV, TRBD and TRBJ reference segments using MiTCR v1.1. Analysis was restricted to V-J combinations with a frequency above 0.0001, which covered 99.2% of repertoires. A TCS score was defined as the ratio of F50 (clonal expansion) to E x V (chaos), with BLOSUM62-based TCRdist applied between CDR3 peptides within each V-J. Welch's t-statistics and random forest reduced fewer than 550 V-J features to roughly 13, which were used in a naive Bayes classifier (R e1071). Sample size was not statistically predetermined, and investigators were not blinded to group allocation. The paper describes TCR Vbeta CDR3 sequencing of 135 peripheral blood samples, made up of about 41 ophthalmopathy patients, 70 to 80 hyperthyroidism patients and 17 progressor patients.

The receptor comes from a woman in her thirties with Graves disease. Donor details come from another sample of the same person, matched by shared clones. The sequence joins TRBV18 to TRBJ2-7; 9 of the junction bases match TRBD1. Sequenced material: peripheral blood mononuclear cells (PBMCs), taken at new diagnosis, from a patient treated with antithyroid drugs. The CDR3 here reads CASSPKFGTGSYEQYF. The DNA reads as follows: TGTGCCAGCTCACCAAAATTCGGGACAGGGAGTTACGAGCAGTACTTC.